These 27 T cell receptor beta chains came from one sample sequenced in a study of shared clonotypes between healthy human individuals. CD8 cells regarded as naive lacked CD45RO, were positively chosen for CCR7, and omitted terminally differentiated effector memory CD45RA+ cells. Produced via immunoSEQ multiplex PCR; TCRdb's table is partial and in-frame only. This table has more than 2 million clones, roughly 95% appearing once. The source material was naive CD8+ T cells from PBMCs. The receptors shown here come from a man aged 18 to 30 in good health. Some clones in this sample may be carry-over from other donors' samples.

This chain links TRBV7-7 with TRBJ2-1, with 8 bases identical to TRBD1. The CDR3 loop spans 18 amino acids. V shed 6 bases, J shed 3 bases, and the junction held 16 bases outside the gene matches. Germline V gene sequence: CDR1 SSHAT, CDR2 FNYEAQ (reference sequence). CDR3 sequence reads: CASSREPQGAMIYNEQFF. The CDR3 DNA follows: TGTGCCAGCAGTCGGGAGCCTCAGGGGGCGATGATCTACAATGAGCAGTTCTTC.

About this clone itself: The same CDR3 also results from other DNA sequences found in this sample. V gene TRBV9 combines with J gene TRBJ2-5; 7 bases agree with TRBD1. Per germline, CDR1 SGDLS and CDR2 YYNGEE. The CDR3 sequence is 14 residues long. The ends lost 3 bases at V and 2 bases at J; junction bases unmatched: 4. The CDR3 sequence: CASSAGTAQETQYF. Written as DNA, the CDR3 is TGTGCCAGCAGCGCCGGGACAGCACAAGAGACCCAGTACTTC. Drawing the rest from reference TRBV9 and TRBJ2-5, the complete variable domain is DSGVTQTPKHLITATGQRVTLRCSPRSGDLSVYWYQQSLDQGLQFLIQYYNGEERAKGNILERFSAQQFPDLHSELNLSSLELGDSALYFCASSAGTAQETQYFGPGTRLLVL.

The chain couples TRBV28 to TRBJ2-7; TRBD1 aligns across 9 bases. J gave up 2 bases and V 5 bases, and 13 bases lay outside the gene matches. CDR1 is MDHEN and CDR2 is SYDVKM in the germline V gene. The CDR3 sequence is 17 residues long. The CDR3 protein is CASSSKFGTGYTYEQYF. DNA for the CDR3: TGTGCCAGCAGTAGCAAATTCGGGACAGGGTATACCTACGAGCAGTACTTC.

The gene calls are TRBV28 and TRBJ2-7; the match to TRBD2 covers 10 bases. The germline CDR1 and CDR2 sequences are MDHEN and SYDVKM. This CDR3 is 15 amino acids long. V was pared by 5 bases and J by 5 bases, with 9 bases of the junction left unmatched. The chain's CDR3 is CASSVKTSGHHEQYF. CDR3 in DNA: TGTGCCAGCAGTGTAAAGACTAGCGGGCACCACGAGCAGTACTTC.

V usage is TRBV27 and J usage is TRBJ2-3; D is perhaps TRBD2 (6 bases). The CDR3 is 16 amino acids. V was pared by 5 bases and J by 6 bases, with 21 bases between. CDR1 is MNHEY and CDR2 is SMNVEV in the germline V gene (reference sequence). In DNA form, the CDR3 reads TGTGCCAGCAGTCCAGAGACTAGGTTCCGTCTTGATACGCAGTATTTT. It encodes CASSPETRFRLDTQYF.

The chain carries TRBV4-3 and TRBJ2-4; 10 positions match TRBD2. V shed 0 bases and J 6 bases; nucleotides not matched to a gene: 11. Germline lookup yields CDR1 LGHNA and CDR2 YSLEER. This CDR3 has 18 residues. The CDR3 sequence is CASSQDLSSGRLRNIQYF. The CDR3 coding sequence is TGCGCCAGCAGCCAAGACTTATCTAGCGGGAGATTGAGAAACATTCAGTACTTC.

The genes are TRBV6-5 and TRBJ1-1; the D is unclear. V lost 0 bases and J lost 4, with 15 bases in between. Germline V CDR1 and CDR2: MNHEY, SVGAGI. The CDR3 length is 16 residues. The CDR3 DNA follows: TGTGCCAGCAGTTACTCGGTTACGTTTGGGAGCACTGAAGCTTTCTTT. This gives the protein CASSYSVTFGSTEAFF.

The chain recombines TRBV4-3 with TRBJ2-3, with 11 bases lining up with TRBD2. CDR1 LGHNA and CDR2 YSLEER come from the germline V gene. The trim removed 4 bases at V and 0 bases at J, leaving 6 bases unmatched. This CDR3 contains 17 residues. CDR3 loop: CASSPRLAGTSTDTQYF. CDR3 DNA sequence: TGCGCCAGCAGCCCTCGACTAGCGGGGACTAGCACAGATACGCAGTATTTT.

The J gene is TRBJ1-1, the V gene TRBV5-6; TRBD1 matches at 8 bases. Trimming cost V 4 bases and J 5 bases; bases outside gene matches: 10. The V gene's germline CDR1 is SGHDT and CDR2 YYEEEE. The CDR3 has 15 amino acids. The CDR3 here is CASSPGTGSFTEAFF. The CDR3 DNA follows: TGTGCCAGCAGCCCTGGGACAGGTAGTTTTACTGAAGCTTTCTTT.

CDR3 sequence (DNA): TGTGCCAGCAGCTTGGCCGTGGTAAGGGGCAGGGGTGTAGATACGCAGTATTTT. This sequence encodes CASSLAVVRGRGVDTQYF. The chain couples TRBV5-4 to TRBJ2-3; D may be TRBD1 (6 bases). The CDR3 is 18 residues long. Trimming shortened V by 0 bases and J by 5 bases, and 22 bases separated the two germline ends. Per germline, CDR1 SGHNT and CDR2 YYREEE (reference sequence).

This chain links TRBV9 with TRBJ1-1; the match to TRBD1 covers 7 bases. The CDR3 runs to 16 residues. CDR1 and CDR2 from the germline V gene are SGDLS and YYNGEE. V was clipped by 4 bases and J by 4 bases; unmatched bases: 13. The CDR3 DNA is TGTGCCAGCAGCTATTGGGACAGCGGGGCGGGCACTGAAGCTTTCTTT. Protein product: CASSYWDSGAGTEAFF.

V usage is TRBV20-1 and J usage is TRBJ1-3; maybe TRBD1 (5 bases). V lost 6 bases and J 3 bases, leaving 6 bases between the germline ends. Germline CDR1 DFQATT, CDR2 SNEGSKA (reference sequence). The CDR3 length is 11 residues. This CDR3 reads CSAGGGNTIYF. The CDR3 coding sequence is TGCAGTGCCGGGGGTGGAAACACCATATATTTT.

The J gene is TRBJ2-1, the V gene TRBV5-6; a possible D gene is TRBD2 (6 bases). The CDR3 sequence is 13 residues long. The germline CDR1 and CDR2 sequences are SGHDT and YYEEEE. Trimming stripped 4 bases from V and 7 bases from J, with 12 bases between. The CDR3 is CASSLEGPNEQFF. DNA of the CDR3: TGTGCCAGCAGCCTGGAGGGCCCTAATGAGCAGTTCTTC.

This clone was detected once. The chain is built from TRBV7-9 and TRBJ2-1; 13 nucleotides align to TRBD2. CDR3 length: 15 amino acids. Germline V gives CDR1 SEHNR, CDR2 FQNEAQ (reference sequence). Losses at the gene ends were 5 bases for V and 7 bases for J; bases not matched to a gene: 5. CDR3 bases: TGTGCCAGCAGCCTATTGACTAGCGGGAGGAATGAGCAGTTCTTC. This sequence encodes CASSLLTSGRNEQFF.

The chain combines TRBV4-1 with TRBJ1-4; D is unclear. Germline assignment: CDR1 MGHRA and CDR2 YSYEKL. The germline V and J ends were trimmed by 1 base and 9 bases, with 3 bases remaining between them. The length of the CDR3 is 11 residues. The chain's CDR3 is CASSQGKKLFF. The CDR3 region has the DNA TGCGCCAGCAGCCAAGGAAAAAAACTGTTTTTT.

To note about this clone: Other DNA sequences in this specimen translate into the identical CDR3. V and J are TRBV6-1 and TRBJ1-2; 7 nucleotides match TRBD1. Germline V gene lookup returns CDR1 MNHNS and CDR2 SASEGT. The CDR3 totals 12 residues. The V and J ends lost 4 bases and 4 bases, in that order; junction bases with no gene match: 0. CDR3 amino acids: CASSGTGYGYTF. The CDR3 DNA follows: TGTGCCAGCAGTGGGACAGGCTATGGCTACACCTTC.

This chain connects TRBV4-3 to TRBJ1-1, with D possibly matching TRBD1 (6 bases). Trimming shortened V by 4 bases and J by 6 bases, and 12 bases separated the two germline ends. CDR3 length equals 13 residues. From germline, CDR1 is LGHNA and CDR2 YSLEER. CDR3 DNA sequence: TGCGCCAGCAGCCTTGGCGGGGGCCCTGAAGCTTTCTTT. Its translation: CASSLGGGPEAFF.

This chain joins TRBV7-2 and TRBJ2-2; D unclear. The CDR3 totals 15 residues. From germline, CDR1 is SGHTA and CDR2 FQGNSA. V was trimmed by 3 bases and J by 1 base, leaving 9 bases between them. The CDR3 coding sequence is TGTGCCAGCAGCTTGGTCAGAATGAACACCGGGGAGCTGTTTTTT. Translation gives CASSLVRMNTGELFF.

The chain links TRBV2 to TRBJ2-7; perhaps TRBD1 as D (6 bases). The CDR3 runs to 13 residues. Trimming took 6 bases from V and 1 from J, leaving 10 bases between them. Germline loops: CDR1 SNHLY, CDR2 FYNNEI. The CDR3 here is CASRYGQSYEQYF. The CDR3 DNA sequence: TGTGCCAGCAGATACGGACAGTCCTACGAGCAGTACTTC.

The genes are TRBV11-3 and TRBJ1-1; D remains ambiguous. Looked up from germline, CDR1 is SGHNT and CDR2 is YENEEA. This CDR3 is built from 11 residues. The germline V and J ends were trimmed by 5 bases and 6 bases, with 7 bases remaining between them. DNA for the CDR3: TGTGCCAGCAGCCGCGGTGCTGAAGCTTTCTTT. Translation: CASSRGAEAFF. Full variable domain (outside the CDR3, taken from reference TRBV11-3 and TRBJ1-1): EAGVVQSPRYKIIEKKQPVAFWCNPISGHNTLYWYLQNLGQGPELLIRYENEEAVDDSQLPKDRFSAERLKGVDSTLKIQPAELGDSAVYLCASSRGAEAFFGQGTRLTVV.

The chain joins TRBV27 to TRBJ2-3; D unresolved. Germline CDR1 reads MNHEY; CDR2 reads SMNVEV (reference sequence). The CDR3 is 17 amino acids. V was cut by 0 bases and J by 0 bases, with 13 bases left in between. The DNA for the CDR3 is TGTGCCAGCAGTTTATCGAAGAACCCCTCTAGCACAGATACGCAGTATTTT. It encodes CASSLSKNPSSTDTQYF.

The chain links TRBV7-6 to TRBJ2-3; no reliable D call. Trimming removed 6 bases from V and 3 bases from J, with 10 bases in between. Germline V gives CDR1 SGHVS, CDR2 FNYEAQ. The CDR3 extends over 13 amino acids. This CDR3 reads CASSPRQTDTQYF. In DNA form, the CDR3 reads TGTGCCAGCAGTCCCAGACAAACAGATACGCAGTATTTT.

This clone was observed a single time. This rearrangement joins TRBV4-3 to TRBJ2-5, with 7 bases that match TRBD2. The CDR3 has 15 residues. J gave up 1 base and V 3 bases, and 5 bases lay outside the gene matches. Per germline, CDR1 LGHNA and CDR2 YSLEER. CDR3 coding DNA: TGCGCCAGCAGCCACAAAGGCGGGGGCCAAGAGACCCAGTACTTC. Translation gives CASSHKGGGQETQYF.

The genes are TRBV7-2 and TRBJ2-5; no definite D call. CDR1 and CDR2 (germline): SGHTA, FQGNSA. The CDR3 consists of 15 residues. V lost 1 base to trimming and J lost 4 bases, with 13 bases between them. CDR3 in amino acids: CASSLVFGWGETQYF. In DNA form, the CDR3 reads TGTGCCAGCAGCTTAGTTTTTGGGTGGGGAGAGACCCAGTACTTC. The full variable domain, rest sourced from reference TRBV7-2 and TRBJ2-5, is GAGVSQSPSNKVTEKGKDVELRCDPISGHTALYWYRQSLGQGLEFLIYFQGNSAPDKSGLPSDRFSAERTGGSVSTLTIQRTQQEDSAVYLCASSLVFGWGETQYFGPGTRLLVL.

This chain connects TRBV27 to TRBJ1-5, with D perhaps TRBD1 (5 bases). This CDR3 comprises 16 residues. V was trimmed by 5 bases and J by 6 bases, leaving 20 bases between them. From germline, CDR1 is MNHEY and CDR2 SMNVEV (reference sequence). CDR3 region: CASSPSFGALGQPQHF. CDR3 DNA sequence: TGTGCCAGCAGTCCCTCTTTCGGGGCTTTAGGTCAGCCCCAGCATTTT.

The J gene is TRBJ2-5, the V gene TRBV27; 7 nucleotides align to TRBD2. V gave up 3 bases and J gave up 2 bases; unmatched junction bases: 12. Germline CDR1 MNHEY, CDR2 SMNVEV (reference sequence). CDR3 length equals 17 residues. The CDR3: CASSLLASGGEQETQYF. Here the CDR3 DNA reads TGTGCCAGCAGTTTGCTAGCTAGCGGAGGGGAGCAAGAGACCCAGTACTTC.

This clone occurred once. The chain links TRBV18 to TRBJ2-7; 12 positions agree with TRBD2. The CDR3 extends over 16 amino acids. With 0 bases clipped from V and 8 bases from J, the junction kept 8 bases outside the gene matches. In germline, CDR1 is KGHSH, CDR2 LQKENI. CDR3 sequence (DNA): TGTGCCAGCTCACCACCGACTAGCGGGGGCCCAAGGAAGCAGTACTTC. This gives the protein CASSPPTSGGPRKQYF.